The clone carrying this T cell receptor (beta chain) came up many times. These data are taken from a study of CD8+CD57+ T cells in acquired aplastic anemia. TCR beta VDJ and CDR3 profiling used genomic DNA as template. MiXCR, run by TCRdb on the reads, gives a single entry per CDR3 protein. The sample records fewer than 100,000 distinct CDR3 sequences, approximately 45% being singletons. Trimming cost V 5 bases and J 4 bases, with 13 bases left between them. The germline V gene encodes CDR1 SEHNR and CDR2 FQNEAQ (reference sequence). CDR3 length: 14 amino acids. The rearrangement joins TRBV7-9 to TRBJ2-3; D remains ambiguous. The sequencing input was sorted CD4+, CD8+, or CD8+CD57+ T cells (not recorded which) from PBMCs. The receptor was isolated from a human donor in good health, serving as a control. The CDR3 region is CASSAPELPDTQYF. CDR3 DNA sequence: TGTGCCAGCAGCGCCCCAGAGCTCCCAGATACGCAGTATTTT.